This TCR beta chain was sequenced during a study of cytomegalovirus exposure and HLA in healthy donors. The wider study: Assignment to the Caucasian-associated ancestry cluster applied to roughly 80% of the approximately 360 genotyped donors.

All the people who gave samples were healthy bone marrow donors. Remarks on this clone: As yet, its antigen is unknown.

PCR used 60 Vbeta primers and 13 Jbeta primers. TCRdb's table, derived via immunoSEQ multiplex PCR, lists solely in-frame clones and lacks some. The sample consists of more than 130,000 clones, 70% to 80% of them appearing once. Germline loops: CDR1 MDHEN, CDR2 SYDVKM. V lost 7 bases, J lost 9 bases, and 15 bases lay in between. The CDR3 consists of 13 residues. Study observations and caveats: The likely origin of a cluster of highly shared sequence variants was a sequencing artifact. HLA alleles showed associations with about 15,000 TCR beta sequences in a later analysis, at a 0.05 false discovery rate.

Specimen: PBMCs. The J gene is TRBJ2-2, the V gene TRBV28; D possibly corresponds to TRBD2 (7 bases). This TCR derives from a male donor in good health and CMV-seronegative. DNA of the CDR3: TGTGCCAGCATTGCCCCGGGGGGCCGGGAGCTGTTTTTT. It codes for CASIAPGGRELFF.